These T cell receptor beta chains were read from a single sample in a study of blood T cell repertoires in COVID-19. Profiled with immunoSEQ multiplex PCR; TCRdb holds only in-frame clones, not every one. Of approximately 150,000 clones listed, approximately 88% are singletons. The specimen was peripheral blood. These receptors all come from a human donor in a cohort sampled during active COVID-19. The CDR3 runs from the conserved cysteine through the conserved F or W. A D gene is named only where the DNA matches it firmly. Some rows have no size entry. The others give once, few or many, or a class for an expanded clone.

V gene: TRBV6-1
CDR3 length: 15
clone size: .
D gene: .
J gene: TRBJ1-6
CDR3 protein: CASSEALGRGSPLHF
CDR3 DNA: TGTGCCAGCAGTGAAGCTCTGGGGAGGGGCTCACCCCTCCACTTT

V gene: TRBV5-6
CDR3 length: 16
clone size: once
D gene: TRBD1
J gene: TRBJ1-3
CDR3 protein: CASSTVLGGLGNTIYF
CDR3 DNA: TGTGCCAGCAGCACTGTCTTAGGGGGCCTTGGAAACACCATATATTTT

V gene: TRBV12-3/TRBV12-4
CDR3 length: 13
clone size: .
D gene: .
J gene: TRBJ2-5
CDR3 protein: CASSSSRGETQYF
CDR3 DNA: TGTGCCAGCAGTTCAAGCAGGGGAGAGACCCAGTACTTC

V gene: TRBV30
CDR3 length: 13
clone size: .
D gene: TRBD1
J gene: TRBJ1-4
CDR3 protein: CAWTRDSGEKLFF
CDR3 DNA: TGTGCCTGGACTCGGGACAGTGGGGAAAAACTGTTTTTT

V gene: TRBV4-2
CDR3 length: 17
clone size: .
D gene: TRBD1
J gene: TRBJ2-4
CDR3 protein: CASSQDRLGTGKNIQYF
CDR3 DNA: TGTGCCAGCAGCCAAGATAGGTTAGGGACAGGCAAAAACATTCAGTACTTC

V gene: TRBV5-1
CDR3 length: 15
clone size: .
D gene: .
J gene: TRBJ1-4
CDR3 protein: CASSPQQGGSEKLFF
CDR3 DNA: TGCGCCAGCAGCCCCCAACAGGGTGGGAGTGAAAAACTGTTTTTT

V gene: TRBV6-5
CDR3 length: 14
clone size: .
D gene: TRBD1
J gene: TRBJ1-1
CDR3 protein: CASTPQGGNTEAFF
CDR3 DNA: TGTGCCAGCACCCCCCAGGGGGGGAACACTGAAGCTTTCTTT

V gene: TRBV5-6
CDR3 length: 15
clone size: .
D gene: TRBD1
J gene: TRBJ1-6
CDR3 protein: CASSFSGGHNSPLHF
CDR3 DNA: TGTGCCAGCAGCTTTTCAGGGGGCCATAATTCACCCCTCCACTTT

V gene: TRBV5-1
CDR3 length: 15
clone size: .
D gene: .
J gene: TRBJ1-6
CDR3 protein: CASSLGETGPTPLHF
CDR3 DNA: TGCGCCAGCAGCTTGGGAGAGACAGGCCCCACACCCCTCCACTTT

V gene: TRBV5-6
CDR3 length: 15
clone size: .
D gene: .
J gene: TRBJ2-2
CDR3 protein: CASTPPGRNTGELFF
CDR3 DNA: TGTGCCAGCACCCCTCCAGGAAGGAACACCGGGGAGCTGTTTTTT

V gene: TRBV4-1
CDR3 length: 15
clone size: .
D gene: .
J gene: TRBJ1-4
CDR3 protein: CASSQDHVPDEKLFF
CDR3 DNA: TGCGCCAGCAGCCAAGATCATGTTCCGGATGAAAAACTGTTTTTT

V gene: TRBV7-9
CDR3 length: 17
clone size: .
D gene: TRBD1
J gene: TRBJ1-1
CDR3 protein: CASSGRDRGPVNTEAFF
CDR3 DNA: TGTGCCAGCAGCGGCCGGGACAGGGGACCCGTGAACACTGAAGCTTTCTTT

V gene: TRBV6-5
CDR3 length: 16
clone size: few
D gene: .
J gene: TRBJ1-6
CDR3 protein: CASSYSWDNLNSPLHF
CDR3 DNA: TGTGCCAGCAGTTACTCCTGGGACAACCTTAATTCACCCCTCCACTTT

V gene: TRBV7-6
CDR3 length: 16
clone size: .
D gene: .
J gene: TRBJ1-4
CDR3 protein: CASSPIPVLTNEKLFF
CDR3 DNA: TGTGCCAGCAGCCCGATTCCGGTTTTAACTAATGAAAAACTGTTTTTT

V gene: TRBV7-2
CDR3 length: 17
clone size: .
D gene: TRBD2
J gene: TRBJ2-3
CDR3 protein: CASSLGFRGGLTDTQYF
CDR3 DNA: TGTGCCAGCAGCTTAGGGTTTCGCGGGGGACTCACAGATACGCAGTATTTT

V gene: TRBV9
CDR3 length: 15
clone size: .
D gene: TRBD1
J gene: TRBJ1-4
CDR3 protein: CASSVGTGLNEKLFF
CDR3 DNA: TGTGCCAGCAGCGTAGGGACAGGGCTTAATGAAAAACTGTTTTTT